One and the same sample provided the 17 T cell receptor beta chains below, sequenced in a study of T cells in Graves' hyperthyroidism and ophthalmopathy. Amplified TCR beta CDR3 regions came from RNA transcripts. A set of HTBI primers served as the primers for a first-round RT-PCR of the TCR CDR3. MiXCR, applied by TCRdb to the multiplex PCR reads, yields one record per CDR3 protein. The sample records over 350,000 distinct CDR3 sequences, over 12% being singletons. Sequencing was carried out using blood. The origin of the receptors is a man over 45 with Graves' ophthalmopathy.

The chain combines TRBV6-1 with TRBJ1-4; D is possibly TRBD1 (6 bases). From germline, CDR1 is MNHNS and CDR2 SASEGT. Trimming shortened V by 6 bases and J by 0 bases, and 11 bases separated the two germline ends. CDR3 length: 15 residues. The CDR3 nucleotides are TGTGCCAGCAGCAAGACAGGCACAACTAATGAAAAACTGTTTTTT. Translation gives CASSKTGTTNEKLFF.

This clonotype was counted ten times or more. The chain is built from TRBV12-3 or TRBV12-4 and TRBJ2-1; D remains unclear. Deletions cut 2 bases from V and 7 bases from J, with 9 bases between. This CDR3 has 13 residues. CDR3 in DNA: TGTGCCAGCAGTTTAATATCTAGGAATGAGCAGTTCTTC. Encoded protein: CASSLISRNEQFF.

This clonotype was picked up many times. The rearrangement joins TRBV7-8 to TRBJ2-7; 8 bases are a match to TRBD1. Germline assignment: CDR1 SGHVS and CDR2 FQNEAQ. Losses at the gene ends were 7 bases for V and 1 base for J; bases not matched to a gene: 6. The CDR3 totals 14 residues. The CDR3 loop reads CASTLRQGSYEQYF. CDR3 DNA: TGTGCCAGCACCCTCAGACAGGGGTCCTACGAGCAGTACTTC.

This clonotype has more than one count but fewer than ten. The chain carries TRBV12-3 or TRBV12-4 and TRBJ2-2; D is tentatively TRBD1 or TRBD2 (7 bases each). Between the trimmed V and J ends, which lost 8 bases and 7 bases, there was a span of 17 bases. CDR3 length equals 14 residues. CDR3 in amino acids: CASSRGGGNGELFF. CDR3 nucleotides: TGTGCCAGCTCCCGGGGAGGGGGCAACGGGGAGCTGTTTTTT.

This clonotype was seen a handful of times. The gene calls are TRBV12-3 or TRBV12-4 and TRBJ2-3, with TRBD2 matching 11 bases. The junction had 12 bases not matched to a gene; V was cut back by 6 bases and J by 4 bases. CDR3 length: 17 amino acids. Here the CDR3 DNA reads TGTGCCAGCAGCGACCCCACTAGCGGGGGCTGGGCAGATACGCAGTATTTT. This translates into CASSDPTSGGWADTQYF.

This clonotype was counted ten times or more. V usage is TRBV28 and J usage is TRBJ2-7, with 15 positions matching TRBD2. This CDR3 has 15 amino acids. From germline, CDR1 is MDHEN and CDR2 SYDVKM. V shed 7 bases and J 8 bases; nucleotides not matched to a gene: 9. CDR3 loop: CASIPGLAGGIQQYF. CDR3 bases: TGTGCCAGCATCCCGGGACTAGCGGGAGGAATCCAGCAGTACTTC.

Ten or more counts support this clonotype. The chain uses TRBV28 and TRBJ2-6; the match to TRBD2 covers 12 bases. Looked up from germline, CDR1 is MDHEN and CDR2 is SYDVKM. Germline trimming cut 2 bases from V and 1 base from J; bases unmatched to any gene: 9. This CDR3 spans 20 amino acids. CDR3 in DNA: TGTGCCAGCAGTTTACCGGGACTAGCGGGCGCATTATCTGGGGCCAACGTCCTGACTTTC. This gives the protein CASSLPGLAGALSGANVLTF.

This sequence joins TRBV7-3 and TRBJ1-6; possibly TRBD1 for D (5 bases). CDR1 and CDR2 from the germline V gene are SGHTA and FQGTGA. V dropped 0 bases and J dropped 6 bases, with 9 bases sitting between them. The CDR3 runs to 15 residues. The CDR3 reads CASSLTDRFNSPLHF. DNA for the CDR3: TGTGCCAGCAGCTTAACTGACAGATTTAATTCACCCCTCCACTTT.

At least ten counts were recorded for this clonotype. The V and J genes are TRBV30 and TRBJ1-2; D is uncertain. Germline-derived CDR1 and CDR2 are GTSNPN and SVGIG (reference sequence). Trimming stripped 2 bases from V and 4 bases from J, with 8 bases between. CDR3 length equals 12 residues. This CDR3 is CAWSKNRYGYTF. The CDR3, as DNA: TGTGCCTGGAGTAAGAACCGCTATGGCTACACCTTC.

This clonotype was counted ten times or more. The V call is TRBV5-8, the J call TRBJ2-7; the D call may be TRBD1 or TRBD2 (7 bases each). Trimming stripped 3 bases from V and 3 bases from J, with 16 bases between. CDR1 SGHTS and CDR2 YDEGEE come from the germline V gene. The CDR3 runs 15 residues. The CDR3 region has the DNA TGTGCCAGCAGCTCCCGGGAGGACAGGTTCTACGAGCAGTACTTC. Translated, it gives CASSSREDRFYEQYF.

This rearrangement joins TRBV2 to TRBJ1-6, with TRBD1 as a possible D gene (6 bases). V was pared by 7 bases and J by 6 bases, with 16 bases between. The CDR3 has 15 residues. Germline CDR1 reads SNHLY; CDR2 reads FYNNEI. The CDR3 loop reads CASKGTGLVNSPLHF. CDR3 bases: TGTGCCAGCAAGGGAACAGGGCTCGTTAATTCACCCCTCCACTTT.

This clonotype was seen at least ten times. CDR3 DNA: TGTGCCAGCAGCTTAAATGGGCGGGAGGGCCTTATTGATGAGCAGTTCTTC. Its protein product is CASSLNGREGLIDEQFF. V usage is TRBV11-2 and J usage is TRBJ2-1; 9 bases line up with TRBD2. This CDR3 has 17 residues. V was pared by 2 bases and J by 8 bases, with 13 bases of the junction left unmatched. Per germline, CDR1 SGHAT and CDR2 FQNNGV.

A word on this clonotype: This may be a read error: a much more frequent sequence differs by one nucleotide. V usage is TRBV11-1 and J usage is TRBJ2-7, with a possible D match to TRBD1 (5 bases). CDR1 SGHAT and CDR2 FQDESV come from the germline V gene (reference sequence). The germline V and J ends were trimmed by 0 bases and 0 bases, with 15 bases remaining between them. The CDR3 runs to 17 residues. The CDR3: CASSLALQVGHSYEQYF. DNA for the CDR3: TGTGCCAGCAGCTTAGCCCTACAGGTAGGACACTCCTACGAGCAGTACTTC.

The V and J genes are TRBV24-1 and TRBJ2-1; D possibly uses TRBD1 or TRBD2 (5 bases each). The CDR3 length is 16 residues. The V gene's germline CDR1 is KGHDR and CDR2 SFDVKD. V was pared by 3 bases and J by 5 bases, with 16 bases between. The CDR3 coding sequence is TGTGCCACCAGTGATGTGGGAAGGGGAGCGAACAATGAGCAGTTCTTC. Its protein product is CATSDVGRGANNEQFF.

This clonotype was seen a single time. This chain links TRBV7-9 with TRBJ2-5; 11 bases align to TRBD2. V lost 4 bases to trimming and J lost 2 bases; unmatched junction nucleotides: 6. The CDR3 covers 16 residues. Germline V CDR1 and CDR2: SEHNR, FQNEAQ (reference sequence). The CDR3 loop reads CASSWGGLAAQETQYF. The DNA of the CDR3 is TGTGCCAGCAGCTGGGGGGGACTAGCGGCACAAGAGACCCAGTACTTC.

The J gene is TRBJ1-5, the V gene TRBV24-1; D perhaps matches TRBD1 (5 bases). Germline CDR1 is KGHDR and CDR2 is SFDVKD. Trimming removed 4 bases at V and 1 base at J, with 10 bases between. The CDR3 is 15 amino acids. CDR3: CATSEAGTSNQPQHF. In DNA, the CDR3 is TGTGCCACCAGTGAGGCCGGGACCAGCAATCAGCCCCAGCATTTT.

This clonotype was recorded once. This chain uses TRBV12-3 or TRBV12-4 with TRBJ1-4; tentative D call: TRBD1 (5 bases). The ends were cut back, 3 bases at V and 8 bases at J, with 10 bases in the middle. The CDR3 length is 13 residues. CDR3 region: CASSLAGPEKLFF. In nucleotides, the CDR3 is TGTGCCAGCAGTTTGGCAGGGCCCGAAAAACTGTTTTTT.